This TCR beta chain was sequenced in a study of blood T cell repertoires in COVID-19. Background on the study: T cells, B-cell-depleted T cells, or PBMCs provided the cDNA or gDNA that served as material.

Participant-given clinical history determined each cohort assignment. The CDR3 runs to 19 residues. With 0 bases clipped from V and 3 bases from J, the junction kept 9 bases outside the gene matches. Original handling: Estimation of nucleated cell counts relied on the amplification of reference gene primers. Some clones are missing from TCRdb's copy, which holds only in-frame ones; the method was immunoSEQ multiplex PCR. V, J and clone size were drawn from that table, and D and trimming were deduced from the DNA. Found here are 400,000 to 500,000 clones, about 88% of them singletons; the top ten hold approximately 1.5%.

The receptor's source is a woman between 18 and 29 years old who had been exposed to COVID-19. The specimen sequenced was PBMCs or T cells enriched from blood (not recorded which). The chain links TRBV5-3 to TRBJ2-3; 14 nucleotides match TRBD2. TRBV5-3 is an ORF for which the function is uncertain. CDR3 in amino acids: CARSLATSGRAMSTDTQYF. The DNA of the CDR3 is TGTGCCAGAAGCTTGGCGACTAGCGGGAGGGCCATGAGTACAGATACGCAGTATTTT.